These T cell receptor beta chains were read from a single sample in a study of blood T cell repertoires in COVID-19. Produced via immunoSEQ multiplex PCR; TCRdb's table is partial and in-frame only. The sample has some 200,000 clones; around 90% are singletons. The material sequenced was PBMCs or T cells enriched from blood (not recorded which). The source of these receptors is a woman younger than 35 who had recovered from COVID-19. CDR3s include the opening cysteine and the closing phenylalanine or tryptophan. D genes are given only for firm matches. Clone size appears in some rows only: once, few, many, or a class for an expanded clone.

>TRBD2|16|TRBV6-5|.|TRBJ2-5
TGTGCCAGCAGTTACGGACTAGCGGGGGGGCAAGAGACCCAGTACTTC
CASSYGLAGGQETQYF
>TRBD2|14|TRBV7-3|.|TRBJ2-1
TGTGCCAGCAGCTTAACCTTAGCGGGGGTAGAGCAGTTCTTC
CASSLTLAGVEQFF
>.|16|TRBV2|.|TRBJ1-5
TGTGCCAGCAGCCTCACCCGGGACACCCTCAATCAGCCCCAGCATTTT
CASSLTRDTLNQPQHF
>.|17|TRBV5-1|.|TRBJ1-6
TGCGCCAGCAGCCCCGACAGTTCGAGCTCCTATAATTCACCCCTCCACTTT
CASSPDSSSSYNSPLHF
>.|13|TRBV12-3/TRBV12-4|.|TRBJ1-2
TGTGCCAGCAGCCGTGACATACTCTATGGCTACACCTTC
CASSRDILYGYTF
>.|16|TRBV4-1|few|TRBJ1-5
TGCGCCAGCAGCCAAGGACGATTGAGGGGGAATCAGCCCCAGCATTTT
CASSQGRLRGNQPQHF
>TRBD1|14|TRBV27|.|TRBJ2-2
TGTGCCAGCCAACGGGGACAGGGCGCCGGGGAGCTGTTTTTT
CASQRGQGAGELFF
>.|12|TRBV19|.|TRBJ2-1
TGTGCCAGTAGTATCTCACTACTAGAGCAGTTCTTC
CASSISLLEQFF
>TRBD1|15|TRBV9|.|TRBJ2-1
TGTGCCAGCAGCCTAGACAGGGGTGGGTACAATGAGCAGTTCTTC
CASSLDRGGYNEQFF
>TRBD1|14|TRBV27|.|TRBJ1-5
TGTGCCAGCAGTTCTAGCTACAGGGGGGAGCCCCAGCATTTT
CASSSSYRGEPQHF
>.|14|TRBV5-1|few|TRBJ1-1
TGCGCCAGCAGCACCAGGGGCCAGAACACTGAAGCTTTCTTT
CASSTRGQNTEAFF
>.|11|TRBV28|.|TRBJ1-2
TGTGTCTCTGGTAGCAACTATGGCTACACCTTC
CVSGSNYGYTF
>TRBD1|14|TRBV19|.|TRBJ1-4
TGTGCCAGTAGTATTCCGGGACAGGGAGGAAAACTGTTTTTT
CASSIPGQGGKLFF
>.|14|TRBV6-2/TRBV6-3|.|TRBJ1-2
TGTGCCAGCAGTTCCCCGACAAATGACTATGGCTACACCTTC
CASSSPTNDYGYTF
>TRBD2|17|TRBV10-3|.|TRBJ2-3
TGTGCCATCAGTGAACCGCCCGGGGGGACCAGCACAGATACGCAGTATTTT
CAISEPPGGTSTDTQYF
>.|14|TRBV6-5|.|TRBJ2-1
TGTGCCAGCAGAGATCCACTAGGCTACAATGAGCAGTTCTTC
CASRDPLGYNEQFF
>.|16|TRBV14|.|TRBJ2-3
TGTGCCAGCAGCCCGGCTGGGGGGTTTAGCACAGATACGCAGTATTTT
CASSPAGGFSTDTQYF
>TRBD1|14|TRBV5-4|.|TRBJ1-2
TGTGCCAGCAGCTCGGGACAGACCAACTATGGCTACACCTTC
CASSSGQTNYGYTF
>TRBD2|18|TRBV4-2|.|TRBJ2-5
TGTGCCAGCAGCCAAGAGGGACCAGCGGGATACTTCCAAGAGACCCAGTACTTC
CASSQEGPAGYFQETQYF
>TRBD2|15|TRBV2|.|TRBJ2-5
TGTGCCAGCAGCGCACTAGCGGGGGGCACGGAGACCCAGTACTTC
CASSALAGGTETQYF
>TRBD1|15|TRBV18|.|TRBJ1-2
TGTGCCAGCTCACCCCGAAAGGACAGGGACTATGGCTACACCTTC
CASSPRKDRDYGYTF
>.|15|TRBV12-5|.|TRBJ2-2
TGTGCTAGTGGTTCGGAGGGGGCAGGCACCGGGGAGCTGTTTTTT
CASGSEGAGTGELFF
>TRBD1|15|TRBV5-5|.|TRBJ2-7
TGTGCCAGCAACCCCTTTGGACAGGGTTCCTACGAGCAGTACTTC
CASNPFGQGSYEQYF
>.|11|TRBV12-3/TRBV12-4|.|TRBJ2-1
TGTGCCAGCAGGCGAAGGGGGGAGCAGTTCTTC
CASRRRGEQFF
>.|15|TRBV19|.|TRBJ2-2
TGTGCCAGTAGTATAGAACAGGGGAACACCGGGGAGCTGTTTTTT
CASSIEQGNTGELFF
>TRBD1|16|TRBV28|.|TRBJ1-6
TGTGCCAGCAGTACTGGACAGGGGGCCGTATATTCACCCCTCCACTTT
CASSTGQGAVYSPLHF
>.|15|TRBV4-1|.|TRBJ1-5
TGCGCCAGCAGCCAAGATCTTTGGGGGGTGCAGCCCCAGCATTTT
CASSQDLWGVQPQHF
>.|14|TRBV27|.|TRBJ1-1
TGTGCCAGCAGTTTATATCCCGGAGCAACTGAAGCTTTCTTT
CASSLYPGATEAFF
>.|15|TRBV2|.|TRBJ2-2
TGTGCCAGCAGTGGGGCTGCGTTCCCTCCCGGGGAGCTGTTTTTT
CASSGAAFPPGELFF
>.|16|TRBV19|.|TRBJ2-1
TGTGCCAGTAGTACCTTCGTGTCGACTACCTACAATGAGCAGTTCTTC
CASSTFVSTTYNEQFF
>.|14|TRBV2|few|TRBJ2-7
TGTGCCAGCAGCCCCCGACAGTCCGCCTACGAGCAGTACTTC
CASSPRQSAYEQYF
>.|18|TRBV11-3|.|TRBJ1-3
TGTGCCAGCAGCTTAACGCCCCCCCGGGGGGGCTCTGGAAACACCATATATTTT
CASSLTPPRGGSGNTIYF
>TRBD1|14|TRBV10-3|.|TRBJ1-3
TGTGCCATCAGAAGGACAGGGGATGGAAACACCATATATTTT
CAIRRTGDGNTIYF
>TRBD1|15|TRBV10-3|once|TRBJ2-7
TGTGCCATCACTGCGACAGGGGTTGGGACCTACGAGCAGTACTTC
CAITATGVGTYEQYF
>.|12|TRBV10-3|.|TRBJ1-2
TGTGCCATCAGTGAGGAGCCCTATGGCTACACCTTC
CAISEEPYGYTF
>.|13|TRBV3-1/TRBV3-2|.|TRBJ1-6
TGTGCCAGCAGCCATGCTGGGCTATCACCCCTCCACTTT
CASSHAGLSPLHF
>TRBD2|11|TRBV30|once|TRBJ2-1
TGTGCCTGGAGTGTCGGGACTACCCTGTTCTTC
CAWSVGTTLFF
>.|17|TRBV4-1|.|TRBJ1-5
TGCGCCAGCAGCCAAGCCGAGGCCGGGGGAGGGAATCAGCCCCAGCATTTT
CASSQAEAGGGNQPQHF
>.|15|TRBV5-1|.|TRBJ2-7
TGCGCCAGCAGCTTGGATAGCGGACCTACCTACGAGCAGTACTTC
CASSLDSGPTYEQYF
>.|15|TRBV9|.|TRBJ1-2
TGTGCCAGCAGTGCCGACAGGACCCCTAACTATGGCTACACCTTC
CASSADRTPNYGYTF
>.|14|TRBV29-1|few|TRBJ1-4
TGCAGCGTTGCCCAGGGGTCAACTAATGAAAAACTGTTTTTT
CSVAQGSTNEKLFF
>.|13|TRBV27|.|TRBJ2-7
TGTGCCAGCAGCTGGGCCAAAAACTACGAGCAGTACTTC
CASSWAKNYEQYF
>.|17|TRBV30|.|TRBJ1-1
TGTGCCTGGAGTGTACAGGCCCTACAGGGTGTGGGACCTGAAGCTTTCTTT
CAWSVQALQGVGPEAFF
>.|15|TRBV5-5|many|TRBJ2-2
TGTGCCAGCAGCCCGAGACAGGCGAACACCGGGGAGCTGTTTTTT
CASSPRQANTGELFF
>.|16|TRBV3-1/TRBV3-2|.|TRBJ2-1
TGTGCCAGCAGCCAAGATGGGGAACTAGGAGGAGATGAGCAGTTCTTC
CASSQDGELGGDEQFF
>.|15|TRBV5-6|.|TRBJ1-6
TGTGCCAGCAGCGGCTTCGGGAGGTCGGATTCACCCCTCCACTTT
CASSGFGRSDSPLHF
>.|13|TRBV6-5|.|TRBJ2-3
TGTGCCAGCAGTTCGGACCGGGAAGATACGCAGTATTTT
CASSSDREDTQYF
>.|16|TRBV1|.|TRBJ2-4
TGCACCAGCAGCCCAGGTCGGGGGGTGGCCAAAAACATTCAGTACTTC
CTSSPGRGVAKNIQYF
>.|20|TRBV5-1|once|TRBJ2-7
TGCGCCAGCAGCTTAGATACTATTCCCGGGACTGGCCCCAGCTCCTACGAGCAGTACTTC
CASSLDTIPGTGPSSYEQYF